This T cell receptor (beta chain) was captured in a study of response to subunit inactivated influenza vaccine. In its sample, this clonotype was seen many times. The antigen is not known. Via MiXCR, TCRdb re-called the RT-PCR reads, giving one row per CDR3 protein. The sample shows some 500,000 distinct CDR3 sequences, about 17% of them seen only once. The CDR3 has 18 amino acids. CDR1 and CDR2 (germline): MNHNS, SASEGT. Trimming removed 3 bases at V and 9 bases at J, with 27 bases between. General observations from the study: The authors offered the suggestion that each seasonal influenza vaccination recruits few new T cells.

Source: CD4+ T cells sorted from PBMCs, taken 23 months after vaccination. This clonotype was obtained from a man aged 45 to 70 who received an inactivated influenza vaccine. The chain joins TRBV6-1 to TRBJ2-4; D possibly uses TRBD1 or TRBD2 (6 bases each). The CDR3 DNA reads TGTGCCAGCAGTGATAAGTTTTATGTGGGGGGCCACCTCGGCATTCAGTACTTC. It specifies CASSDKFYVGGHLGIQYF.